One TCR beta chain is described in this entry. The data were obtained in a study of blood T cell repertoires in COVID-19. Only in-frame clones appear in the TCRdb table, and some are missing; sequencing was by immunoSEQ multiplex PCR. There are some 260,000 clones in the sample; about 88% occur only once, and 0.9% to 1% lies in the top ten. CDR1 LNHDA and CDR2 SQIVND come from the germline V gene (reference sequence). This CDR3 spans 16 amino acids. The trim removed 5 bases at V and 7 bases at J, leaving 8 bases unmatched. The chain has TRBV19 and TRBJ1-4; 12 bases are a match to TRBD1. The TCR sequence derives from a woman aged 40-49 years who had recovered from COVID-19. The specimen sequenced was peripheral blood. CDR3 amino acids: CASSPTRDRGREKLFF. The CDR3 bases are TGTGCCAGTAGTCCGACCCGGGACAGGGGGCGTGAAAAACTGTTTTTT.